Presented here are 16 T cell receptor beta chains from one specimen sequenced in a study of blood T cell repertoires in COVID-19. Repertoires were generated with immunoSEQ multiplex PCR, while TCRdb's copy carries only in-frame clones and drops some. The sample gives almost 250,000 clones, 80% to 90% of which show up once; roughly 3.7% is in the top ten. Specimen: PBMCs or T cells enriched from blood (not recorded which). The receptors stem from a woman in her twenties or thirties who had recovered from COVID-19.

The V gene is TRBV19, the J gene TRBJ2-1; D might be TRBD1 (5 bases). Trimming left V 6 bases short and J 6 bases short, with 18 bases between. This CDR3 is 15 amino acids long. The V gene's germline CDR1 is LNHDA and CDR2 SQIVND (reference sequence). CDR3 in amino acids: CASRPSGFGGNEQFF. The CDR3 DNA is TGTGCCAGTAGACCTTCAGGGTTCGGTGGCAATGAGCAGTTCTTC.

This sequence joins TRBV9 and TRBJ1-2; D is unresolved. The V gene lost 1 base and the J gene lost 0 bases, with 7 bases spanning the gap. This CDR3 region has 14 residues. Germline values: CDR1 SGDLS, CDR2 YYNGEE. CDR3 nucleotide sequence: TGTGCCAGCAGCGTAACAAGTACTAACTATGGCTACACCTTC. Its protein product is CASSVTSTNYGYTF.

This clone was seen just once. The chain joins TRBV7-2 to TRBJ1-3; D unclear. The germline CDR1 and CDR2 sequences are SGHTA and FQGNSA. V shed 5 bases and J shed 3 bases, with 11 bases lying between them. The CDR3 is made up of 14 amino acids. CDR3 sequence reads: CASSPSGVGNTIYF. The DNA of the CDR3 is TGTGCCAGCAGCCCTAGCGGGGTTGGAAACACCATATATTTT.

V and J are TRBV25-1 and TRBJ1-2, with 7 bases that match TRBD1. CDR1 and CDR2 from the germline V gene are MGHDK and SYGVNS. The CDR3 sequence is 13 residues long. The V gene end was trimmed by 7 bases and the J gene end by 8 bases; junction bases not matched to a gene: 10. CDR3 in DNA: TGTGCCAGCACCCGGGGACAGTCCGGGGGCTACACCTTC. This gives the protein CASTRGQSGGYTF.

A few counts support this clone. The chain carries TRBV18 and TRBJ2-1; 9 bases are shared with TRBD2. CDR1 and CDR2 (germline): KGHSH, LQKENI. Unmatched junction bases numbered 4, after V lost 4 bases and J lost 0 bases. The CDR3 contains 16 residues. The CDR3 DNA reads TGTGCCAGCTCACGTCGCGGGGGGGCCTCCTACAATGAGCAGTTCTTC. Protein product: CASSRRGGASYNEQFF.

The chain combines TRBV4-1 with TRBJ2-5; 8 nucleotides match TRBD2. CDR1 and CDR2 (germline): MGHRA, YSYEKL. V lost 4 bases and J lost 5; bases outside the gene matches: 12. This CDR3 is built from 16 residues. Written as DNA, the CDR3 is TGCGCCAGCAGCCTCCAACTCACGGGAGGGTGGGAGACCCAGTACTTC. Its protein is CASSLQLTGGWETQYF.

This sequence joins TRBV19 and TRBJ2-7, with TRBD1 identical over 7 bases. With V trimmed by 5 bases and J by 3 bases, 7 bases remained unmatched. This CDR3 spans 14 amino acids. The V gene's germline CDR1 is LNHDA and CDR2 SQIVND (reference sequence). The CDR3 protein is CASSARDRVYEQYF. Written as DNA, the CDR3 is TGTGCCAGTAGTGCTCGGGACAGAGTCTACGAGCAGTACTTC. The whole variable domain, filled in from reference TRBV19 and TRBJ2-7, reads DGGITQSPKYLFRKEGQNVTLSCEQNLNHDAMYWYRQDPGQGLRLIYYSQIVNDFQKGDIAEGYSVSREKKESFPLTVTSAQKNPTAFYLCASSARDRVYEQYFGPGTRLTVT.

The rearrangement uses TRBV12-3 or TRBV12-4 and TRBJ1-4; 7 positions match TRBD1. The CDR3 totals 12 residues. Trimming took 6 bases from V and 11 from J; bases not matched to a gene: 6. The CDR3 nucleotides read TGTGCCAGCAGGACACAGGGGAATAAACTGTTTTTT. It encodes CASRTQGNKLFF.

The chain is built from TRBV16 and TRBJ1-5; 7 nucleotides match TRBD1. The CDR3 totals 18 residues. CDR1 is KGHSY and CDR2 is FQNENV in the germline V gene. With V trimmed by 2 bases and J by 0 bases, 10 bases remained unmatched. This CDR3 reads CASSQTPGTEDSNQPQHF. DNA for the CDR3: TGTGCCAGCAGCCAAACCCCCGGGACAGAAGATAGCAATCAGCCCCAGCATTTT.

The chain carries TRBV5-1 and TRBJ2-1; 10 positions match TRBD2. CDR1 is SGHRS, CDR2 YFSETQ, per germline. This CDR3 comprises 16 residues. V dropped 4 bases and J dropped 6; count of bases not matched to a gene: 10. For the CDR3, the DNA is TGCGCCAGCAGCCCGCCGCTAGCGGGAGCCCTCAATGAGCAGTTCTTC. This translates into CASSPPLAGALNEQFF.

The CDR3 protein is CASSQPCREGETQYF. As DNA, the CDR3 is TGTGCCAGCAGCCAGCCGTGCAGGGAGGGAGAGACCCAGTACTTC. V and J are TRBV3-1 (or the pseudogene TRBV3-2) and TRBJ2-5; TRBD2 matches 7 bases. Trimming at V came to 3 bases and at J to 4 bases, leaving 8 bases not matched to a gene. This CDR3 has 15 amino acids. From germline, CDR1 is LGHDT and CDR2 YNNKEL (reference sequence).

Points on this clone: The sample holds other DNA sequences that translate to the same CDR3. J is TRBJ2-5 and V is TRBV3-1 (or the pseudogene TRBV3-2), with D unclear. Germline V lookup: CDR1 LGHDT, CDR2 YNNKEL (reference sequence). Deletions cut 0 bases from V and 5 bases from J, with 10 bases between. There are 14 residues in the CDR3. This chain's CDR3 is CASSQDLGRETQYF. The CDR3 coding sequence is TGTGCCAGCAGCCAAGACCTTGGCAGGGAGACCCAGTACTTC.

The chain joins TRBV6-5 to TRBJ1-1; D possibly corresponds to TRBD1 (5 bases). The CDR3 spans 13 residues. Germline loops: CDR1 MNHEY, CDR2 SVGAGI. V dropped 6 bases and J dropped 5 bases, with 13 bases sitting between them. The CDR3 DNA is TGTGCCAGCAGACTAACGGAGGGGACTGAAGCTTTCTTT. It specifies CASRLTEGTEAFF.

The V gene is TRBV5-6, the J gene TRBJ2-7; D perhaps matches TRBD1 (7 bases). CDR3 length: 16 residues. Deletions cut 4 bases from V and 0 bases from J, with 17 bases between. Germline values: CDR1 SGHDT, CDR2 YYEEEE. As DNA, the CDR3 is TGTGCCAGCAGCCGGGGGACAGCCCCAAACTCCTACGAGCAGTACTTC. This sequence encodes CASSRGTAPNSYEQYF. The variable domain in full, with the rest retrieved from reference TRBV5-6 and TRBJ2-7, is DAGVTQSPTHLIKTRGQQVTLRCSPKSGHDTVSWYQQALGQGPQFIFQYYEEEERQRGNFPDRFSGHQFPNYSSELNVNALLLGDSALYLCASSRGTAPNSYEQYFGPGTRLTVT.

The chain combines TRBV3-1 (or the pseudogene TRBV3-2) with TRBJ1-2; the D is unclear. Deletions cut 4 bases from V and 8 bases from J, with 14 bases between. The CDR3 is 13 residues long. Germline V gene sequence: CDR1 LGHDT, CDR2 YNNKEL (reference sequence). CDR3 region: CASSRLRHIGYTF. For the CDR3, the DNA is TGTGCCAGCAGCCGGCTAAGACACATAGGCTACACCTTC.

V usage is TRBV5-1 and J usage is TRBJ2-1, with D maybe TRBD1 (5 bases). The CDR3 covers 13 residues. The germline V gene encodes CDR1 SGHRS and CDR2 YFSETQ. Between the trimmed V and J ends, which lost 3 bases and 4 bases, there was a span of 8 bases. CDR3 amino acids: CASSWTNYNEQFF. The CDR3 bases are TGCGCCAGCAGCTGGACAAATTACAATGAGCAGTTCTTC. The variable domain in full, completed from reference TRBV5-1 and TRBJ2-1, reads KAGVTQTPRYLIKTRGQQVTLSCSPISGHRSVSWYQQTPGQGLQFLFEYFSETQRNKGNFPGRFSGRQFSNSRSEMNVSTLELGDSALYLCASSWTNYNEQFFGPGTRLTVL.